The next 10 T cell receptor beta chains were all read from a single sample in a study of blood T cell repertoires in COVID-19. Sequenced by immunoSEQ multiplex PCR; TCRdb stores in-frame clones only, minus some. This table holds 150,000 to 200,000 clones, about 72% found once. Specimen: PBMCs or T cells enriched from blood (not recorded which). The receptor source for this set is a woman in her forties or fifties who had recovered from COVID-19.

For the CDR3, the DNA is TGTGCCAGTAGTAGGGTGGTCGGCGGGGTAAACACTGAAGCTTTCTTT. It codes for CASSRVVGGVNTEAFF. V usage is TRBV19 and J usage is TRBJ1-1, with D unresolved. The CDR3 consists of 16 residues. V was clipped by 4 bases and J by 2 bases, with 17 bases between them. Germline assignment: CDR1 LNHDA and CDR2 SQIVND (reference sequence).

The chain joins TRBV10-3 to TRBJ2-1, with 8 bases identical to TRBD2. V lost 6 bases to trimming and J lost 5 bases; unmatched junction nucleotides: 12. The CDR3 is 16 amino acids. CDR1 is ENHRY and CDR2 is SYGVKD in the germline V gene. DNA for the CDR3: TGTGCCATCAGAAACCCGGGAGGGCTTTCGGACAATGAGCAGTTCTTC. Amino acid sequence: CAIRNPGGLSDNEQFF.

This chain joins TRBV7-9 and TRBJ2-1, with D possibly TRBD2 on 5 matching bases. The germline V gene has CDR1 SEHNR and CDR2 FQNEAQ (reference sequence). V gave up 1 base and J gave up 13 bases, with 17 bases separating them. This CDR3 contains 14 residues. The DNA for the CDR3 is TGTGCCAGCAGCTTAGAGTCGATCCAGCGGAAACAGTTCTTC. This codes for CASSLESIQRKQFF.

The chain has TRBV7-2 and TRBJ1-1, with 8 bases matching TRBD1. This CDR3 is built from 14 residues. The germline V gene encodes CDR1 SGHTA and CDR2 FQGNSA. With V trimmed by 3 bases and J by 4 bases, 4 bases remained unmatched. CDR3 nucleotides: TGTGCCAGCAGCTTGGGACAGGTACCCACTGAAGCTTTCTTT. Translated, it gives CASSLGQVPTEAFF.

The rearrangement links TRBV10-3 to TRBJ1-4; D is unresolved. Germline CDR1 is ENHRY and CDR2 is SYGVKD. CDR3 length: 12 amino acids. The V gene lost 8 bases and the J gene lost 4 bases, with 8 bases spanning the gap. The CDR3 protein is CAIRDVNEKLFF. Written as DNA, the CDR3 is TGTGCCATCCGGGATGTTAATGAAAAACTGTTTTTT.

CDR3 in DNA: TGTGCCAGCAGGCGCTACTTACTAGTTAATGAGCAGTTCTTC. The encoded protein is CASRRYLLVNEQFF. The genes are TRBV6-5 and TRBJ2-1; D perhaps matches TRBD2 (5 bases). This CDR3 is built from 14 residues. Trimming removed 6 bases from V and 7 bases from J, with 16 bases in between. The germline V gene has CDR1 MNHEY and CDR2 SVGAGI.

V gene TRBV13 combines with J gene TRBJ2-1, with D possibly matching TRBD1 (6 bases). V dropped 0 bases and J dropped 7 bases, with 10 bases sitting between them. The CDR3 consists of 14 residues. CDR1 and CDR2 from the germline V gene are PRHDT and FYEKMQ (reference sequence). CDR3 residues: CASSLGNRANEQFF. In nucleotides, the CDR3 is TGTGCCAGCAGCTTAGGCAACAGGGCTAATGAGCAGTTCTTC.

The chain carries TRBV28 and TRBJ2-5; 10 nucleotides agree with TRBD1. Germline CDR1 MDHEN, CDR2 SYDVKM. Trimming took 6 bases from V and 2 from J; bases not matched to a gene: 6. CDR3 length equals 15 residues. The DNA for the CDR3 is TGTGCCAGCAGGCACGGACAGGGGGATCAAGAGACCCAGTACTTC. Encoded protein: CASRHGQGDQETQYF.

The rearrangement links TRBV7-9 to TRBJ1-4; TRBD1 might be the D (5 bases). This CDR3 is 16 amino acids long. V shed 2 bases and J shed 3 bases, with 13 bases lying between them. Per the germline V gene, CDR1 is SEHNR and CDR2 is FQNEAQ (reference sequence). The CDR3 DNA follows: TGTGCCAGCAGCTTAACAGCAGGGATCTCTAATGAAAAACTGTTTTTT. This translates into CASSLTAGISNEKLFF. Drawing the rest from reference TRBV7-9 and TRBJ1-4, the complete variable domain is DTGVSQNPRHKITKRGQNVTFRCDPISEHNRLYWYRQTLGQGPEFLTYFQNEAQLEKSRLLSDRFSAERPKGSFSTLEIQRTEQGDSAMYLCASSLTAGISNEKLFFGSGTQLSVL.

This clone was detected only once. The gene calls are TRBV7-9 and TRBJ1-4; TRBD1 matches at 7 bases. V lost 4 bases and J lost 5; bases outside the gene matches: 4. This CDR3 is 14 amino acids long. Germline values: CDR1 SEHNR, CDR2 FQNEAQ (reference sequence). CDR3 sequence (DNA): TGTGCCAGCAGCTCGGGACAGAAAAATGAAAAACTGTTTTTT. This sequence encodes CASSSGQKNEKLFF.